This TCR beta chain emerged from a study of CD4 T cells in relation to SARS-CoV-2 and coronaviruses. Study-wide background: Crossreactive spike epitopes shared across donors were mapped to their HLA restriction.

The protocol was immunoSEQ multiplex PCR, while the TCRdb copy is restricted to in-frame clones and leaves out a portion. The sample has some 29,000 clones, roughly 76% seen once; the top ten hold around 15%. Unexposed donor CD4+ T cells date from 2011-2018, before the COVID-19 pandemic. CD4+ T cells were isolated from the cells after 10 days of culture. As cell numbers allowed, unexposed-donor CD4+ T cells faced SARS-CoV-2 S/N and four cold-coronavirus spikes. Each well had 1.5 million to 2.5 million PBMCs in around 5% human AB serum with IL-2. Deletions cut 0 bases from V and 1 base from J, with 7 bases between. This CDR3 comprises 14 residues. Germline V gene sequence: CDR1 SGHNT, CDR2 YYREEE (reference sequence). This clone was observed a handful of times. Its antigen is not known.

Sequencing was carried out using CD4+ T cells from PBMCs, cultured in vitro. The rearrangement joins TRBV5-4 to TRBJ1-1; D gene ambiguous. This receptor was obtained from a human donor in good health. The CDR3 DNA reads as TGTGCCAGCAGCTTGGACAGAGCGAACACTGAAGCTTTCTTT. Protein product: CASSLDRANTEAFF. The full variable domain, its missing parts supplied by reference TRBV5-4 and TRBJ1-1, is ETGVTQSPTHLIKTRGQQVTLRCSSQSGHNTVSWYQQALGQGPQFIFQYYREEENGRGNFPPRFSGLQFPNYSSELNVNALELDDSALYLCASSLDRANTEAFFGQGTRLTVV.